Following are 5 T cell receptor beta chains from one sample sequenced in a study of blood T cell repertoires in COVID-19. Profiled with immunoSEQ multiplex PCR; TCRdb holds only in-frame clones, not every one. The repertoire holds 300,000 to 350,000 clones, with around four fifths as singletons. Material: peripheral blood. The origin of the receptors is a man aged 25-45 years with active or convalescent COVID-19.

The rearrangement uses TRBV24-1 and TRBJ2-3; D is perhaps TRBD1 (6 bases). The CDR3 totals 15 residues. Germline V gene lookup returns CDR1 KGHDR and CDR2 SFDVKD. V was clipped by 2 bases and J by 3 bases, with 11 bases between them. CDR3 nucleotides: TGTGCCACCAGTGATTCTACAGGGCTGACAGATACGCAGTATTTT. It is translated as CATSDSTGLTDTQYF.

This clone appeared a single time. The chain has TRBV12-3 or TRBV12-4 and TRBJ1-1; D is possibly TRBD1 (6 bases). CDR3 length equals 13 residues. The V and J ends lost 6 bases and 6 bases respectively, with 14 bases between them. The CDR3 here is CASRVGQLSEAFF. In DNA form, the CDR3 reads TGTGCCAGCAGAGTTGGACAGCTCTCTGAAGCTTTCTTT.

The gene calls are TRBV18 and TRBJ2-1; 7 bases match TRBD2. Per the germline V gene, CDR1 is KGHSH and CDR2 is LQKENI. The CDR3 is 17 residues long. Germline trimming cut 2 bases from V and 4 bases from J; bases unmatched to any gene: 11. The chain's CDR3 is CASSPRSGLADYNEQFF. DNA for the CDR3: TGTGCCAGCTCACCAAGATCTGGGCTAGCGGATTACAATGAGCAGTTCTTC.

The chain recombines TRBV19 with TRBJ1-5; TRBD1 aligns across 8 bases. V shed 5 bases, J shed 7 bases, and the junction held 7 bases outside the gene matches. This CDR3 has 14 amino acids. CDR1 is LNHDA and CDR2 is SQIVND in the germline V gene (reference sequence). CDR3 sequence: CASSPDRAIQPQHF. Written as DNA, the CDR3 is TGTGCCAGTAGTCCGGACAGGGCGATACAGCCCCAGCATTTT.

This clone has just one count. This chain links TRBV19 with TRBJ2-7; 9 nucleotides match TRBD1. The CDR3 sequence is 12 residues long. Germline V lookup: CDR1 LNHDA, CDR2 SQIVND (reference sequence). Trimming took 10 bases from V and 6 from J; bases not matched to a gene: 7. CDR3 loop: CATGGQGGEQYF. CDR3 sequence (DNA): TGTGCCACCGGGGGACAGGGAGGCGAGCAGTACTTC. Supplemented by reference TRBV19 and TRBJ2-7, the full variable domain reads DGGITQSPKYLFRKEGQNVTLSCEQNLNHDAMYWYRQDPGQGLRLIYYSQIVNDFQKGDIAEGYSVSREKKESFPLTVTSAQKNPTAFYLCATGGQGGEQYFGPGTRLTVT.